The 23 T cell receptor beta chains below were found in one sample sequenced in a study of OX40 agonist ivuxolimab in advanced cancers. Profiled with immunoSEQ multiplex PCR; TCRdb holds only in-frame clones, not every one. The table records some 110,000 clones, around 93% of them present only once. This specimen was CD4+ or CD8+ T cells sorted from blood, taken in a trial of the OX40 agonist ivuxolimab. Source of these receptors: an adult with an advanced solid tumor such as melanoma, head and neck, liver or kidney cancer.

This clone has a single count. The chain carries TRBV5-4 and TRBJ2-5; D could derive from TRBD1 or TRBD2 (5 bases each). The CDR3 is 15 amino acids. Germline V gene data show CDR1 as SGHNT and CDR2 as YYREEE (reference sequence). The germline V and J ends were trimmed by 4 bases and 3 bases, with 16 bases remaining between them. The CDR3 sequence is CASSPTGRIKETQYF. CDR3 nucleotide sequence: TGTGCCAGCAGCCCCACGGGACGGATTAAAGAGACCCAGTACTTC.

The chain has TRBV5-1 and TRBJ2-3, with D unclear. Trimming removed 4 bases from V and 2 bases from J, with 17 bases in between. The germline gives CDR1 SGHRS, CDR2 YFSETQ. The CDR3 length is 16 residues. The CDR3 bases are TGCGCCAGCAGCCGCGTGACGGCCGCCAACACAGATACGCAGTATTTT. The encoded protein is CASSRVTAANTDTQYF.

CDR3 in DNA: TGTGCCAGCAGCCAACCTACAGGGGCCCTGAACACTGAAGCTTTCTTT. This gives the protein CASSQPTGALNTEAFF. V is TRBV14 and J is TRBJ1-1; TRBD1 agrees at 7 bases. The V segment lost 2 bases and the J segment 0 bases; nucleotides outside the gene matches: 6. CDR1 SGHDN and CDR2 FVKESK come from the germline V gene. The CDR3 sequence is 16 residues long.

The V and J genes are TRBV19 and TRBJ2-7, with 7 bases identical to TRBD1. The V gene's germline CDR1 is LNHDA and CDR2 SQIVND (reference sequence). Trimming removed 3 bases from V and 9 bases from J; junction bases left unmatched: 11. CDR3 length: 14 residues. The CDR3 sequence: CASSIRDRRGGQYF. CDR3 bases: TGTGCCAGTAGTATCCGGGACAGACGCGGTGGGCAGTACTTC.

The CDR3, as DNA: TGTGCCAGCATGAATGATAGCAGGGGGCTCGGGGAGACCCAGTACTTC. Its protein is CASMNDSRGLGETQYF. The rearrangement joins TRBV21-1 to TRBJ2-5; TRBD1, as called in the table, went unchecked against the DNA. TRBV21-1 is deemed a pseudogene. The CDR3 runs to 16 residues.

The genes are TRBV9 and TRBJ1-1; no clear D gene. The germline V and J ends were trimmed by 0 bases and 7 bases, with 10 bases remaining between them. This CDR3 has 13 amino acids. Per the germline V gene, CDR1 is SGDLS and CDR2 is YYNGEE. The CDR3 region has the DNA TGTGCCAGCAGCGTAGCTGGTGATGGTGAAGCTTTCTTT. Protein product: CASSVAGDGEAFF.

CDR3: CASSEMRRVGGDTQYF. The CDR3 bases are TGTGCCAGCAGTGAAATGCGTCGGGTAGGGGGAGATACGCAGTATTTT. The chain recombines TRBV2 with TRBJ2-3, with D possibly TRBD1 on 6 matching bases. CDR1 is SNHLY and CDR2 is FYNNEI in the germline V gene. The V gene lost 2 bases and the J gene lost 5 bases, with 17 bases spanning the gap. This CDR3 spans 16 amino acids.

This chain links TRBV5-1 with TRBJ1-4, with 8 nucleotides matching TRBD1. J gave up 6 bases and V 3 bases, and 7 bases lay outside the gene matches. CDR1 and CDR2 from the germline V gene are SGHRS and YFSETQ. This CDR3 spans 15 amino acids. For the CDR3, the DNA is TGCGCCAGCAGCTCTACAGGGGGAACACATGAAAAACTGTTTTTT. Residues: CASSSTGGTHEKLFF.

The J gene is TRBJ2-7, the V gene TRBV6-1; 9 bases map to TRBD2. V lost 3 bases, J lost 5 bases, and 14 bases stayed unmatched. Germline-derived CDR1 and CDR2 are MNHNS and SASEGT. The CDR3 spans 17 residues. In DNA form, the CDR3 reads TGTGCCAGCAGTGATGCCGGGCGAGCGGGAGGTAGCCACGAGCAGTACTTC. This translates into CASSDAGRAGGSHEQYF.

CDR3 loop: CASSQQGQDYGYTF. The CDR3 DNA sequence: TGCGCCAGCAGCCAACAGGGACAGGATTATGGCTACACCTTC. This chain joins TRBV4-3 and TRBJ1-2, with TRBD1 matching over 8 bases. The V gene end was trimmed by 2 bases and the J gene end by 5 bases; junction bases not matched to a gene: 4. Germline V gene sequence: CDR1 LGHNA, CDR2 YSLEER. The CDR3 has 14 residues.

The rearrangement uses TRBV19 and TRBJ2-6, with TRBD1 matching 11 bases. The CDR3 runs 15 residues. J was trimmed by 2 bases and V by 9 bases; bases with no gene match: 3. Germline V gene lookup returns CDR1 LNHDA and CDR2 SQIVND (reference sequence). CDR3 in amino acids: CASGQGAAGANVLTF. DNA of the CDR3: TGTGCCAGCGGACAGGGGGCCGCTGGGGCCAACGTCCTGACTTTC.

The genes are TRBV5-1 and TRBJ1-1; the D gene is possibly TRBD1 (5 bases). The CDR3 runs to 14 residues. CDR1 is SGHRS and CDR2 is YFSETQ in the germline V gene. V lost 2 bases and J lost 3, with 11 bases in between. This chain's CDR3 is CASSFAGWDTEAFF. The CDR3 DNA reads TGCGCCAGCAGCTTTGCAGGGTGGGACACTGAAGCTTTCTTT.

This chain uses TRBV5-1 with TRBJ1-3; 8 bases agree with TRBD1. V shed 0 bases, J shed 0 bases, and the junction held 5 bases outside the gene matches. Germline V gene sequence: CDR1 SGHRS, CDR2 YFSETQ. The CDR3 is 17 amino acids. CDR3: CASSLEGTGRSGNTIYF. The CDR3 bases are TGCGCCAGCAGCTTGGAGGGGACAGGACGCTCTGGAAACACCATATATTTT. The whole variable domain, filled in from reference TRBV5-1 and TRBJ1-3, reads KAGVTQTPRYLIKTRGQQVTLSCSPISGHRSVSWYQQTPGQGLQFLFEYFSETQRNKGNFPGRFSGRQFSNSRSEMNVSTLELGDSALYLCASSLEGTGRSGNTIYFGEGSWLTVV.

The chain carries TRBV18 and TRBJ2-1; TRBD2 aligns across 9 bases. CDR3 length equals 17 residues. Germline lookup yields CDR1 KGHSH and CDR2 LQKENI. V dropped 0 bases and J dropped 2; count of bases not matched to a gene: 5. CDR3 nucleotides: TGTGCCAGCTCACCACCGAGGCTAGCGGGAACCTACAATGAGCAGTTCTTC. Amino acid sequence: CASSPPRLAGTYNEQFF.

The V call is TRBV2, the J call TRBJ1-2; a possible D gene is TRBD1 (6 bases). The CDR3 runs to 12 residues. Germline V gene sequence: CDR1 SNHLY, CDR2 FYNNEI. Trimming left V 8 bases short and J 5 bases short, with 12 bases between. The CDR3 DNA reads as TGTGCCAGCGGACAGTCTACTTATGGCTACACCTTC. As protein: CASGQSTYGYTF.

This rearrangement joins TRBV7-2 to TRBJ1-2, with a possible D match to TRBD1 (6 bases). The CDR3 spans 13 residues. Germline CDR1 and CDR2: SGHTA and FQGNSA. V lost 8 bases and J lost 7, with 17 bases in between. The CDR3 DNA is TGTGCCAGCGGGGGGGGGCCCCGAGTTGGCTACACCTTC. It encodes CASGGGPRVGYTF.

V usage is TRBV27 and J usage is TRBJ1-1; 7 bases fit TRBD1. Per germline, CDR1 MNHEY and CDR2 SMNVEV (reference sequence). CDR3 length: 15 residues. J gave up 4 bases and V 5 bases, and 10 bases lay outside the gene matches. The CDR3 reads CASSPPGQRITEAFF. The CDR3 region has the DNA TGTGCCAGCAGTCCACCGGGACAGAGGATCACTGAAGCTTTCTTT.

The V gene is TRBV7-3, the J gene TRBJ1-1, with TRBD1 matching over 7 bases. Germline V gene lookup returns CDR1 SGHTA and CDR2 FQGTGA. The CDR3 is 17 residues long. Trimming cost V 2 bases and J 0 bases; bases outside gene matches: 9. The CDR3 is CASSLVGTRGLNTEAFF. The CDR3 DNA reads TGTGCCAGCAGCTTAGTCGGGACAAGGGGGCTGAACACTGAAGCTTTCTTT. Complete variable domain (other parts from reference TRBV7-3 and TRBJ1-1): GAGVSQTPSNKVTEKGKYVELRCDPISGHTALYWYRQSLGQGPEFLIYFQGTGAADDSGLPNDRFFAVRPEGSVSTLKIQRTERGDSAVYLCASSLVGTRGLNTEAFFGQGTRLTVV.

This clone was picked up one time. This sequence joins TRBV5-1 and TRBJ2-2; 10 bases fit TRBD2. Trimming took 2 bases from V and 4 from J; bases not matched to a gene: 2. The CDR3 totals 15 residues. Germline V lookup: CDR1 SGHRS, CDR2 YFSETQ. Written as DNA, the CDR3 is TGCGCCAGCAGCTTAGCTAGCGGGAGCACCGGGGAGCTGTTTTTT. It encodes CASSLASGSTGELFF.

The chain employs TRBV19 and TRBJ1-5; D gene ambiguous. The CDR3 length is 14 residues. Germline-derived CDR1 and CDR2 are LNHDA and SQIVND (reference sequence). The CDR3: CATNGVVWNQPQHF. CDR3 bases: TGTGCTACTAACGGGGTCGTTTGGAATCAGCCCCAGCATTTT.

The chain uses TRBV19 and TRBJ2-5, with 7 bases that match TRBD2. The CDR3 runs 13 residues. The V gene's germline CDR1 is LNHDA and CDR2 SQIVND (reference sequence). Unmatched junction bases numbered 6, after V lost 6 bases and J lost 5 bases. This chain's CDR3 is CASRAGEWETQYF. The CDR3 DNA sequence: TGTGCCAGTAGGGCGGGGGAGTGGGAGACCCAGTACTTC.

V gene TRBV5-1 combines with J gene TRBJ1-4; D gene uncertain. V was pared by 1 base and J by 6 bases, with 10 bases between. The germline V gene has CDR1 SGHRS and CDR2 YFSETQ. This CDR3 contains 14 residues. The CDR3 nucleotides are TGCGCCAGCAGCTTGTCGGGGATTGATGAAAAACTGTTTTTT. Its translation is CASSLSGIDEKLFF.

Only one count was recorded for this clone. The chain combines TRBV7-6 with TRBJ1-1; weak D call: TRBD1 (5 bases). Germline lookup yields CDR1 SGHVS and CDR2 FNYEAQ. The CDR3 covers 15 residues. Deletions cut 0 bases from V and 3 bases from J, with 11 bases between. CDR3 nucleotides: TGTGCCAGCAGCTTAGCGTATGAGGGGTACACTGAAGCTTTCTTT. This codes for CASSLAYEGYTEAFF. Full variable domain (rest looked up from reference TRBV7-6 and TRBJ1-1): GAGVSQSPRYKVTKRGQDVALRCDPISGHVSLYWYRQALGQGPEFLTYFNYEAQQDKSGLPNDRFSAERPEGSISTLTIQRTEQRDSAMYRCASSLAYEGYTEAFFGQGTRLTVV.